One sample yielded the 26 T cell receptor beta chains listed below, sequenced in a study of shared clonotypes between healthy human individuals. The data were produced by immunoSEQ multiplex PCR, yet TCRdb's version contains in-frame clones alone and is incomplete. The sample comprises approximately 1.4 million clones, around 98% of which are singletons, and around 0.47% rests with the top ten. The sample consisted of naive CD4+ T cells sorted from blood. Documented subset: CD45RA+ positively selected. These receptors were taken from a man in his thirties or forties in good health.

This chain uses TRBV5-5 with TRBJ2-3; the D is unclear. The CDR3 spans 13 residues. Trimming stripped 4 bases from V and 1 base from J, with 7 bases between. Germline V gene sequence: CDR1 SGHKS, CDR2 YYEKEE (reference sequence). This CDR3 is CASSVWGTDTQYF. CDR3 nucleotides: TGTGCCAGCAGCGTTTGGGGCACAGATACGCAGTATTTT. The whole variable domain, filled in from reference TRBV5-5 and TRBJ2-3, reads DAGVTQSPTHLIKTRGQQVTLRCSPISGHKSVSWYQQVLGQGPQFIFQYYEKEERGRGNFPDRFSARQFPNYSSELNVNALLLGDSALYLCASSVWGTDTQYFGPGTRLTVL.

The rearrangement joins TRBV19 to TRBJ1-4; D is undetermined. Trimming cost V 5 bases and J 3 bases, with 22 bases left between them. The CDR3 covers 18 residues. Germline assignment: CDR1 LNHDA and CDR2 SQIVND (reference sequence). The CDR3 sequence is CASSPRTVSPGANEKLFF. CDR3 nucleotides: TGTGCCAGTAGTCCAAGGACCGTCTCACCTGGGGCTAATGAAAAACTGTTTTTT.

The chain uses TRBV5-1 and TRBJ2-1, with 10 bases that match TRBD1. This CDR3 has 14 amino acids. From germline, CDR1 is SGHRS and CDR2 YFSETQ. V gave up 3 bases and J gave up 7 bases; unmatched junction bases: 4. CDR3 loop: CASSYGTGVNEQFF. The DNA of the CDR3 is TGCGCCAGCAGCTACGGGACAGGGGTGAATGAGCAGTTCTTC.

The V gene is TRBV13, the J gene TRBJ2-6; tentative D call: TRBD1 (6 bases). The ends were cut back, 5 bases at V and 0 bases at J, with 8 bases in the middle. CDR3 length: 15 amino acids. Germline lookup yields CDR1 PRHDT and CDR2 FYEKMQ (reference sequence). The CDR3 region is CASSPQGSGANVLTF. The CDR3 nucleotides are TGTGCCAGCAGCCCACAGGGCTCTGGGGCCAACGTCCTGACTTTC. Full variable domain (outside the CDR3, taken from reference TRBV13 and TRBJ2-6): AAGVIQSPRHLIKEKRETATLKCYPIPRHDTVYWYQQGPGQDPQFLISFYEKMQSDKGSIPDRFSAQQFSDYHSELNMSSLELGDSALYFCASSPQGSGANVLTFGAGSRLTVL.

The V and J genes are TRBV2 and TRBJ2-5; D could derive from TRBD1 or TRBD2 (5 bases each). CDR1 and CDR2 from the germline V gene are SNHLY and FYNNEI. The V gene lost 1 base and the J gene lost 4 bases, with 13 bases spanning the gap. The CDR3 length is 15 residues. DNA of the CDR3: TGTGCCAGCAGTGAAGAGAGGGGACCAAGAGAGACCCAGTACTTC. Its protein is CASSEERGPRETQYF.

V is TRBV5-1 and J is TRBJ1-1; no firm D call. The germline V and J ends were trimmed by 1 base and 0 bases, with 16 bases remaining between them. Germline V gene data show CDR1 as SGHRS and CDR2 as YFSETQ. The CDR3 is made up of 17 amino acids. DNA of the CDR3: TGCGCCAGCAGCTTGTTGTTGCGGGAAAACATGAACACTGAAGCTTTCTTT. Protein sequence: CASSLLLRENMNTEAFF.

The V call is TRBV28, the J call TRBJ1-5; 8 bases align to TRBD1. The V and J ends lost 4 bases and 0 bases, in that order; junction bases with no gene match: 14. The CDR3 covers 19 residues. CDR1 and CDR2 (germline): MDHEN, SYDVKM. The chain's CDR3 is CASSSREPGQVYSNQPQHF. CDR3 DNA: TGTGCCAGCAGTTCTCGAGAGCCGGGACAGGTCTATAGCAATCAGCCCCAGCATTTT. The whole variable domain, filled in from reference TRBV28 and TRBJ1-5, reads DVKVTQSSRYLVKRTGEKVFLECVQDMDHENMFWYRQDPGLGLRLIYFSYDVKMKEKGDIPEGYSVSREKKERFSLILESASTNQTSMYLCASSSREPGQVYSNQPQHFGDGTRLSIL.

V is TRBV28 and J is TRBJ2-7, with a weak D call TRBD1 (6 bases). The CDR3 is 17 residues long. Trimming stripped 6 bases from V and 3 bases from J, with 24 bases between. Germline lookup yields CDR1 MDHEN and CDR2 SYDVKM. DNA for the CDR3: TGTGCCAGCAGCCATAAAAAAACAGGGTTGATAGGCTACGAGCAGTACTTC. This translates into CASSHKKTGLIGYEQYF.

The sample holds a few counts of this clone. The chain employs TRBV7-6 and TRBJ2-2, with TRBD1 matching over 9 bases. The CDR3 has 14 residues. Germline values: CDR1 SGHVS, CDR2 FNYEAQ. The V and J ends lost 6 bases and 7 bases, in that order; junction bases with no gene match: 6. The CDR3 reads CASSRDRAIGELFF. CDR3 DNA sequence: TGTGCCAGCAGTCGGGACAGGGCCATCGGGGAGCTGTTTTTT.

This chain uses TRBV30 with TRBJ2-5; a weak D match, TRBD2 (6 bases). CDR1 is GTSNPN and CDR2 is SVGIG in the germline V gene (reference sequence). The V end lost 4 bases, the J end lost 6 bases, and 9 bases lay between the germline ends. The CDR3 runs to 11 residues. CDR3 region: CAWMEGKTQYF. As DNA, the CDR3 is TGTGCCTGGATGGAGGGAAAGACCCAGTACTTC.

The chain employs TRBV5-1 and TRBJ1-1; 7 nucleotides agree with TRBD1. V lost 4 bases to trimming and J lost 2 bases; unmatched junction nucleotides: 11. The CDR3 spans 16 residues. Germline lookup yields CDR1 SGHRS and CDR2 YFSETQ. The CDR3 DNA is TGCGCCAGCAGCCGAGGGACAGCTGATACCAACACTGAAGCTTTCTTT. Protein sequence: CASSRGTADTNTEAFF.

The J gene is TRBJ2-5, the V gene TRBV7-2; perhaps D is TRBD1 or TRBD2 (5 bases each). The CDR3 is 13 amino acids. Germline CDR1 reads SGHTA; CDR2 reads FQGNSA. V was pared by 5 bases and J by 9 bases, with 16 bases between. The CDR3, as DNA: TGTGCCAGCAGCCCAACGAGGGGTTTAGCCCAGTACTTC. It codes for CASSPTRGLAQYF.

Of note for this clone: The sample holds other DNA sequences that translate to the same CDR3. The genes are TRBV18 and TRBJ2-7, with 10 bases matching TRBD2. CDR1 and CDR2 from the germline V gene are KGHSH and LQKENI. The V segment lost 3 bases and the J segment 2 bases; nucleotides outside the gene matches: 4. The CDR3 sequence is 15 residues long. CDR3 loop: CASSPRTSGAYEQYF. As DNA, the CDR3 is TGTGCCAGCTCACCGCGGACTAGCGGAGCCTACGAGCAGTACTTC.

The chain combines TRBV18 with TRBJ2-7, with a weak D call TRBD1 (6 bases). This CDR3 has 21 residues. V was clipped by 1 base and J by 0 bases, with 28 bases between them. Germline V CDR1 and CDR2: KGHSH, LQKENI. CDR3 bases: TGTGCCAGCTCACCACTCCCCTCCCGATTGAACCGGGACACCCACTCCTACGAGCAGTACTTC. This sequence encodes CASSPLPSRLNRDTHSYEQYF.

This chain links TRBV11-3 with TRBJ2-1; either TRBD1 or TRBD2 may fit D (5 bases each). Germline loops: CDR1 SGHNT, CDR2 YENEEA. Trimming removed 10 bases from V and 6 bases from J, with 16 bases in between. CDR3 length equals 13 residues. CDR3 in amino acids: CAISGRTSNEQFF. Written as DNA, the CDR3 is TGTGCCATTTCGGGACGGACTTCCAATGAGCAGTTCTTC.

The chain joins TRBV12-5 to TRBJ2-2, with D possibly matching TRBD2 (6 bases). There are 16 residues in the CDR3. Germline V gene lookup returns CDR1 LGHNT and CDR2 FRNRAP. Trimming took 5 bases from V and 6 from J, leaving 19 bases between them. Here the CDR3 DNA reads TGTGCTAGTGGTGACGTCGGGGGATCGATCGCCGGGGAGCTGTTTTTT. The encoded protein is CASGDVGGSIAGELFF.

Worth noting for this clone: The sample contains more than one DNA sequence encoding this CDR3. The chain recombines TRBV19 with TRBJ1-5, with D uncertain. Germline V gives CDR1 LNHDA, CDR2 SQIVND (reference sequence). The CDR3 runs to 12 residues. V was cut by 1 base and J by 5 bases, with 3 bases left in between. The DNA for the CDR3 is TGTGCCAGTAGTATAGGGGATCAGCCCCAGCATTTT. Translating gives CASSIGDQPQHF.

The CDR3 nucleotides read TGTGCCAGCAAAGGGACTAGCGGGAGTCGGGCAGATACGCAGTATTTT. Amino acid sequence: CASKGTSGSRADTQYF. The chain employs TRBV25-1 and TRBJ2-3; 14 nucleotides agree with TRBD2. The V gene end was trimmed by 7 bases and the J gene end by 4 bases; junction bases not matched to a gene: 7. The CDR3 covers 16 residues. Germline CDR1 MGHDK, CDR2 SYGVNS.

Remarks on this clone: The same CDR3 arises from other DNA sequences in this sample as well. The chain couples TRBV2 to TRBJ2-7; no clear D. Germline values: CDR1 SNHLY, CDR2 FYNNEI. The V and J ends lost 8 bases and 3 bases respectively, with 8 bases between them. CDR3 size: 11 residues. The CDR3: CASGSGYEQYF. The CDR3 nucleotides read TGTGCCAGCGGTAGTGGCTACGAGCAGTACTTC.

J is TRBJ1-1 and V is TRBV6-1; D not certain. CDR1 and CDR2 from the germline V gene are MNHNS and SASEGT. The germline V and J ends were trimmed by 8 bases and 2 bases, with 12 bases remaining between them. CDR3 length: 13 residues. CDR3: CASPLGPNTEAFF. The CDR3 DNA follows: TGTGCCAGCCCTTTAGGCCCCAACACTGAAGCTTTCTTT.

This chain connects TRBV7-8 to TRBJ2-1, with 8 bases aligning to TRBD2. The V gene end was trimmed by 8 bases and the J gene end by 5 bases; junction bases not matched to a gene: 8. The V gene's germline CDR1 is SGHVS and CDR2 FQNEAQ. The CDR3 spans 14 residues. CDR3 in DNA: TGTGCCAGCCTCCCCGGGAGGGTGGACAATGAGCAGTTCTTC. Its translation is CASLPGRVDNEQFF.

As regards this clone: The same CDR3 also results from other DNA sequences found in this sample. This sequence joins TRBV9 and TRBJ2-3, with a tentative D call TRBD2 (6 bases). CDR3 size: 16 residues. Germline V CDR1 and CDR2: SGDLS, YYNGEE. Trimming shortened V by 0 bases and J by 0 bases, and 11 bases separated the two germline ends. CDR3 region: CASSVGSSASTDTQYF. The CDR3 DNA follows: TGTGCCAGCAGCGTAGGATCTAGCGCTAGCACAGATACGCAGTATTTT.

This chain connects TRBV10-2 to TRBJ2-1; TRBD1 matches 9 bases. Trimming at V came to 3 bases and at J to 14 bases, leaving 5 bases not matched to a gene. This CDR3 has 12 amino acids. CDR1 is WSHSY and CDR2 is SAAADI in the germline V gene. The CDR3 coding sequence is TGCGCCAGCAGTGACCCGACAGGGGGTGAGTTCTTC. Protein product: CASSDPTGGEFF.

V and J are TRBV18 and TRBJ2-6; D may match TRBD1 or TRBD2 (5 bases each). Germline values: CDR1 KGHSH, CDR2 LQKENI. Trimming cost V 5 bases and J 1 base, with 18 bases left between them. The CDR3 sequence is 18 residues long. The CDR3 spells CASSSKNSGGSGANVLTF. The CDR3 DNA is TGTGCCAGCTCATCAAAAAATAGTGGGGGTTCTGGGGCCAACGTCCTGACTTTC. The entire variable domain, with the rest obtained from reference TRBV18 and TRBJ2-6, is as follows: NAGVMQNPRHLVRRRGQEARLRCSPMKGHSHVYWYRQLPEEGLKFMVYLQKENIIDESGMPKERFSAEFPKEGPSILRIQQVVRGDSAAYFCASSSKNSGGSGANVLTFGAGSRLTVL.

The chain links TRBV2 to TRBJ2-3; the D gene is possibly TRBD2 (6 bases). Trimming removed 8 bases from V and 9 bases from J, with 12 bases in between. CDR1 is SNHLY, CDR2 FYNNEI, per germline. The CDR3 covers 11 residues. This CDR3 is CASGPGGTQYF. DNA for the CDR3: TGTGCCAGCGGACCCGGGGGAACGCAGTATTTT.

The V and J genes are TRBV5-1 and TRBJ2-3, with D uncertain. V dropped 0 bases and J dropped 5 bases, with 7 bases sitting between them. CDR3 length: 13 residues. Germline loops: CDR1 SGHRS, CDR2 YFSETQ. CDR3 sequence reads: CASSLDVEDTQYF. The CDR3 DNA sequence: TGCGCCAGCAGCTTGGATGTGGAAGATACGCAGTATTTT.